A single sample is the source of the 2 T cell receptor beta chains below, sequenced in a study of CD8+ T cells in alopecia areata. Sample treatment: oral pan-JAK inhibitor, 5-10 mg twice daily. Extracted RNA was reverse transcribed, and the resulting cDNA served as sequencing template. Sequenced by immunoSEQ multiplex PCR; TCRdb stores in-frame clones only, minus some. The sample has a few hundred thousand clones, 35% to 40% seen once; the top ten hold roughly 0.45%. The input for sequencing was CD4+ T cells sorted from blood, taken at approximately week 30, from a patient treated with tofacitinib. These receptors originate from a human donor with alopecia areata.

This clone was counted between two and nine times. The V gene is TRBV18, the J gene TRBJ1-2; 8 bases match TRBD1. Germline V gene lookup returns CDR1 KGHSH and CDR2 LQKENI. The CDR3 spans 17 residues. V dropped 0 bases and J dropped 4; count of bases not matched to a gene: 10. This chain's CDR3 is CASSPPMGQASIYGYTF. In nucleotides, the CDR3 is TGTGCCAGCTCACCACCGATGGGACAGGCTAGCATCTATGGCTACACCTTC.

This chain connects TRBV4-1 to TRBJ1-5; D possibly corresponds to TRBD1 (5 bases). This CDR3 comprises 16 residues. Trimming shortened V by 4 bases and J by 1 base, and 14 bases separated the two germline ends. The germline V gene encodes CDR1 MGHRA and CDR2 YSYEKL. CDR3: CASSRDGGGSNQPQHF. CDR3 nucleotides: TGCGCCAGCAGCCGGGATGGTGGGGGAAGCAATCAGCCCCAGCATTTT.